These 25 T cell receptor beta chains were sequenced from one sample in a study of blood T cell repertoires in COVID-19. The table came from immunoSEQ multiplex PCR; TCRdb's copy has only in-frame clones and leaves some out. The sample comprises around 150,000 clones, about 80% of which are singletons, and roughly 7% rests with the top ten. The sample taken for sequencing was peripheral blood. Receptors originate from a woman between 40 and 55 years old with COVID-19, enrolled during active disease.

The genes are TRBV7-6 and TRBJ2-7; 8 nucleotides agree with TRBD2. This CDR3 is built from 16 residues. V gave up 4 bases and J gave up 8 bases; unmatched junction bases: 16. Germline V gene lookup returns CDR1 SGHVS and CDR2 FNYEAQ. DNA of the CDR3: TGTGCCAGCAGCTGCACTTTCCTAGGGACTAGTAGGCAGCAGTACTTC. It specifies CASSCTFLGTSRQQYF.

This chain links TRBV6-4 with TRBJ2-3; D is uncertain. The V and J ends lost 4 bases and 0 bases respectively, with 11 bases between them. The CDR3 has 15 amino acids. CDR1 and CDR2 from the germline V gene are MRHNA and SNTAGT. CDR3 loop: CASSGQPTSTDTQYF. CDR3 nucleotides: TGTGCCAGCAGTGGTCAGCCGACTAGCACAGATACGCAGTATTTT.

This chain links TRBV18 with TRBJ1-1; 12 nucleotides align to TRBD1. Germline loops: CDR1 KGHSH, CDR2 LQKENI. This CDR3 region has 19 residues. V was clipped by 4 bases and J by 0 bases; unmatched bases: 12. The CDR3 loop is CASSRGQGAQDPMNTEAFF. CDR3 bases: TGTGCCAGCTCACGGGGACAGGGGGCACAGGACCCGATGAACACTGAAGCTTTCTTT. The whole variable domain, filled in from reference TRBV18 and TRBJ1-1, reads NAGVMQNPRHLVRRRGQEARLRCSPMKGHSHVYWYRQLPEEGLKFMVYLQKENIIDESGMPKERFSAEFPKEGPSILRIQQVVRGDSAAYFCASSRGQGAQDPMNTEAFFGQGTRLTVV.

This sequence joins TRBV27 and TRBJ1-1, with no clear D. Looked up from germline, CDR1 is MNHEY and CDR2 is SMNVEV (reference sequence). Trimming pared 1 base from V and 5 bases from J, leaving 11 bases between. The CDR3 runs to 14 residues. The CDR3, as DNA: TGTGCCAGCAGTTTATATCGGGGAGGGACTGAAGCTTTCTTT. Protein: CASSLYRGGTEAFF.

This chain uses TRBV18 with TRBJ2-1; 11 bases agree with TRBD1. The V gene end was trimmed by 2 bases and the J gene end by 0 bases; junction bases not matched to a gene: 6. The CDR3 has 18 residues. CDR1 and CDR2 from the germline V gene are KGHSH and LQKENI. CDR3: CASSPGTGGVGSYNEQFF. The CDR3 DNA reads TGTGCCAGCTCACCAGGGACAGGGGGAGTCGGCTCCTACAATGAGCAGTTCTTC.

V is TRBV11-2 and J is TRBJ2-6, with 8 positions matching TRBD1. Unmatched junction bases numbered 2, after V lost 11 bases and J lost 2 bases. This CDR3 comprises 13 residues. CDR1 and CDR2 from the germline V gene are SGHAT and FQNNGV. For the CDR3, the DNA is TGTGCCTCGACAGGGGCTGGGGCCAACGTCCTGACTTTC. It is translated as CASTGAGANVLTF.

The J gene is TRBJ1-1, the V gene TRBV28; D remains unclear. This CDR3 is 16 amino acids long. CDR1 and CDR2 from the germline V gene are MDHEN and SYDVKM. V was cut by 4 bases and J by 3 bases, with 18 bases left in between. DNA of the CDR3: TGTGCCAGCAGTTCCCCTTACGCGGGCGCGGACACTGAAGCTTTCTTT. Translating it yields CASSSPYAGADTEAFF.

The genes are TRBV27 and TRBJ2-5; 10 bases match TRBD2. Trimming took 6 bases from V and 5 from J; bases not matched to a gene: 6. This CDR3 is 14 amino acids long. Germline V lookup: CDR1 MNHEY, CDR2 SMNVEV (reference sequence). The CDR3 loop is CASSPGLAYETQYF. Here the CDR3 DNA reads TGTGCCAGCAGCCCGGGACTAGCGTACGAGACCCAGTACTTC.

The chain employs TRBV5-6 and TRBJ1-1; D ambiguous. Trimming removed 4 bases at V and 3 bases at J, with 13 bases between. The germline V gene encodes CDR1 SGHDT and CDR2 YYEEEE. The CDR3 has 14 residues. CDR3 sequence reads: CASSRTALYTEAFF. The DNA of the CDR3 is TGTGCCAGCAGCCGTACAGCCCTGTACACTGAAGCTTTCTTT.

V and J are TRBV29-1 and TRBJ1-1; D is possibly TRBD1 (6 bases). This CDR3 comprises 12 residues. Germline V gives CDR1 SQVTM, CDR2 ANQGSEA. The ends were cut back, 6 bases at V and 0 bases at J, with 8 bases in the middle. CDR3 loop: CSVRTVNTEAFF. CDR3 nucleotides: TGCAGCGTGAGGACAGTGAACACTGAAGCTTTCTTT.

The rearrangement links TRBV19 to TRBJ2-1, with D possibly being TRBD2 (5 bases). There are 11 residues in the CDR3. Germline-derived CDR1 and CDR2 are LNHDA and SQIVND (reference sequence). With 5 bases removed from V and 7 bases from J, the gap between germline ends came to 6 bases. CDR3 region: CASSRGNEQFF. CDR3 sequence (DNA): TGTGCCAGTAGTCGGGGAAATGAGCAGTTCTTC.

This clone was observed a few times. The chain combines TRBV18 with TRBJ1-1; 7 nucleotides match TRBD1. The V segment lost 1 base and the J segment 3 bases; nucleotides outside the gene matches: 5. Per germline, CDR1 KGHSH and CDR2 LQKENI. The CDR3 extends over 15 amino acids. The chain's CDR3 is CASSPRKDRHTEAFF. The CDR3 DNA reads TGTGCCAGCTCACCACGGAAGGACAGGCACACTGAAGCTTTCTTT.

V gene TRBV15 combines with J gene TRBJ1-1; 11 bases match TRBD1. This CDR3 spans 13 amino acids. Germline CDR1 is LNHNV and CDR2 is YYDKDF (reference sequence). The CDR3 here is CATRGQGETEAFF. CDR3 coding DNA: TGTGCTACTAGGGGACAGGGGGAGACTGAAGCTTTCTTT.

The chain joins TRBV20-1 to TRBJ2-4, with 7 bases identical to TRBD2. The germline V gene encodes CDR1 DFQATT and CDR2 SNEGSKA (reference sequence). J gave up 1 base and V 3 bases, and 6 bases lay outside the gene matches. The CDR3 has 15 residues. This chain's CDR3 is CSASGAGAAKNIQYF. The CDR3, as DNA: TGCAGTGCTAGTGGGGCGGGAGCCGCCAAAAACATTCAGTACTTC.

The chain uses TRBV6-5 and TRBJ1-1, with 12 bases matching TRBD1. The CDR3 length is 15 residues. The V gene end was trimmed by 10 bases and the J gene end by 9 bases; junction bases not matched to a gene: 15. CDR1 is MNHEY and CDR2 is SVGAGI in the germline V gene. DNA of the CDR3: TGTGCCATCACGAGTCCCGGGACAGGGGGCCTCCAAGCTTTCTTT. This sequence encodes CAITSPGTGGLQAFF.

A single count supports this clone. The chain combines TRBV27 with TRBJ2-1; TRBD1 aligns across 10 bases. Germline V gene sequence: CDR1 MNHEY, CDR2 SMNVEV (reference sequence). V lost 7 bases and J lost 5; bases outside the gene matches: 11. The CDR3 has 16 residues. The CDR3 protein is CASKRPGQGINNEQFF. The CDR3 region has the DNA TGTGCCAGCAAGCGACCGGGACAGGGGATAAACAATGAGCAGTTCTTC.

The V call is TRBV9, the J call TRBJ1-2, with TRBD1 identical over 7 bases. The junction had 13 bases not matched to a gene; V was cut back by 0 bases and J by 5 bases. The CDR3 spans 17 residues. Germline-derived CDR1 and CDR2 are SGDLS and YYNGEE. CDR3 protein: CASSVEKGSGQTYGYTF. The CDR3, as DNA: TGTGCCAGCAGCGTAGAAAAGGGGTCGGGACAGACGTATGGCTACACCTTC. Full variable domain (rest looked up from reference TRBV9 and TRBJ1-2): DSGVTQTPKHLITATGQRVTLRCSPRSGDLSVYWYQQSLDQGLQFLIQYYNGEERAKGNILERFSAQQFPDLHSELNLSSLELGDSALYFCASSVEKGSGQTYGYTFGSGTRLTVV.

CDR3 sequence reads: CASSRAGENNEQFF. The DNA of the CDR3 is TGTGCCAGTTCTCGGGCGGGGGAAAACAATGAGCAGTTCTTC. The chain combines TRBV27 with TRBJ2-1, with 7 bases that match TRBD2. This CDR3 spans 14 amino acids. Germline loops: CDR1 MNHEY, CDR2 SMNVEV (reference sequence). Trimming removed 9 bases from V and 5 bases from J; junction bases left unmatched: 10.

J is TRBJ2-2 and V is TRBV9; D remains unclear. The V end lost 0 bases, the J end lost 6 bases, and 6 bases lay between the germline ends. The CDR3 runs 13 residues. Germline V gene data show CDR1 as SGDLS and CDR2 as YYNGEE. CDR3 in amino acids: CASSVDLPGELFF. The DNA for the CDR3 is TGTGCCAGCAGCGTAGATCTTCCCGGGGAGCTGTTTTTT. Supplemented by reference TRBV9 and TRBJ2-2, the full variable domain reads DSGVTQTPKHLITATGQRVTLRCSPRSGDLSVYWYQQSLDQGLQFLIQYYNGEERAKGNILERFSAQQFPDLHSELNLSSLELGDSALYFCASSVDLPGELFFGEGSRLTVL.

The chain recombines TRBV6-5 with TRBJ2-2; 9 bases agree with TRBD1. The CDR3 length is 16 residues. The germline V gene encodes CDR1 MNHEY and CDR2 SVGAGI. V shed 0 bases and J 6 bases; nucleotides not matched to a gene: 5. CDR3 nucleotide sequence: TGTGCCAGCAGTTACTCACCGGGACAGGGTCCCGGGGAGCTGTTTTTT. Protein sequence: CASSYSPGQGPGELFF.

The J gene is TRBJ1-1, the V gene TRBV10-3, with 8 bases that match TRBD1. The V and J ends lost 4 bases and 1 base, in that order; junction bases with no gene match: 5. The germline gives CDR1 ENHRY, CDR2 SYGVKD. This CDR3 comprises 15 residues. DNA of the CDR3: TGTGCCATCAGTGGTAGACAGGGGCAGAACACTGAAGCTTTCTTT. Translation gives CAISGRQGQNTEAFF.

This clone appeared a single time. The chain uses TRBV18 and TRBJ2-2; 8 bases align to TRBD1. CDR3 length: 15 residues. Per germline, CDR1 KGHSH and CDR2 LQKENI. V was clipped by 4 bases and J by 3 bases; unmatched bases: 4. The CDR3 here is CASSLNRGDTGELFF. The CDR3 coding sequence is TGTGCCAGCTCACTGAACAGGGGGGACACCGGGGAGCTGTTTTTT.

The rearrangement joins TRBV30 to TRBJ2-3; no firm D call. This CDR3 has 13 amino acids. V lost 1 base, J lost 3 bases, and 8 bases lay in between. CDR1 GTSNPN and CDR2 SVGIG come from the germline V gene (reference sequence). CDR3 region: CAWSARWTDTQYF. The CDR3 DNA sequence: TGTGCCTGGAGTGCGAGATGGACAGATACGCAGTATTTT.

The chain links TRBV29-1 to TRBJ1-5; 7 bases agree with TRBD1. The CDR3 consists of 12 residues. Germline V gene sequence: CDR1 SQVTM, CDR2 ANQGSEA. DNA of the CDR3: TGCTCAGGGGGAGATAGCAATCAGCCCCAGCATTTT. Its protein is CSGGDSNQPQHF.

V usage is TRBV23-1 and J usage is TRBJ2-7, with TRBD1 matching over 9 bases. TRBV23-1 is filed as an ORF, its function uncertain. This CDR3 contains 15 residues. The V segment lost 0 bases and the J segment 6 bases; nucleotides outside the gene matches: 6. The CDR3 reads CASSQSARTGVEQYV. The CDR3 DNA sequence: TGCGCCAGCAGTCAATCGGCGAGGACAGGGGTCGAGCAGTACGTC.